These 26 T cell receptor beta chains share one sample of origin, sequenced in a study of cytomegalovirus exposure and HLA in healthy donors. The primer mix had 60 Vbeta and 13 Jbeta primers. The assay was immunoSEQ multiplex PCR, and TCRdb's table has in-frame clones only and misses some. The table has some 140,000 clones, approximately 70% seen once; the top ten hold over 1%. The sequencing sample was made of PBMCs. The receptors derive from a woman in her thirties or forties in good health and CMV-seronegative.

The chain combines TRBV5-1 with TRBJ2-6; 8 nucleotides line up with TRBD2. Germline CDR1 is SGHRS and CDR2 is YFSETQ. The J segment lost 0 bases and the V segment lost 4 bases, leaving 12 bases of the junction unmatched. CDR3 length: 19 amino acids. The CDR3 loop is CASSRIFSGAISGANVLTF. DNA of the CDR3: TGCGCCAGCAGCCGAATCTTTAGCGGGGCAATCTCTGGGGCCAACGTCCTGACTTTC.

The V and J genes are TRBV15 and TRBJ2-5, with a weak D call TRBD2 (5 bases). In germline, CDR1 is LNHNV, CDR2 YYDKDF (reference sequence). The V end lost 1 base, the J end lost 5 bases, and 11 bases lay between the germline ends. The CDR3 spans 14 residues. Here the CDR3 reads CATSRGGSVETQYF. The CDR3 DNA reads TGTGCCACCAGCAGAGGAGGTAGCGTTGAGACCCAGTACTTC.

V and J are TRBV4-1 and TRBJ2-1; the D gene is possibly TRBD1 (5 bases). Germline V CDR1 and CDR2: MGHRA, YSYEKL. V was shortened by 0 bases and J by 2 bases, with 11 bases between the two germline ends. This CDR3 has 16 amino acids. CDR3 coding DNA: TGCGCCAGCAGCCAAGATCCTGGACAAGCCTACAATGAGCAGTTCTTC. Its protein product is CASSQDPGQAYNEQFF.

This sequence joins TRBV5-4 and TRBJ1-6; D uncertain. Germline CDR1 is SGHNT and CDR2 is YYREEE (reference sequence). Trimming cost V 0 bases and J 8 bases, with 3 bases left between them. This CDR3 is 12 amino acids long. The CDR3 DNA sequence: TGTGCCAGCAGCTTGGGGCATTCACCCCTCCACTTT. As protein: CASSLGHSPLHF.

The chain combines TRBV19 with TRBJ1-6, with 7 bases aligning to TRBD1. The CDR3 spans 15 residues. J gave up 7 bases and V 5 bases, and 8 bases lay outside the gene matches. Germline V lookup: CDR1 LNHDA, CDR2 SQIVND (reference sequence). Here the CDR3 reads CASSPTRTGNSPLHF. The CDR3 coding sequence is TGTGCCAGTAGTCCCACCCGGACAGGAAATTCACCCCTCCACTTT. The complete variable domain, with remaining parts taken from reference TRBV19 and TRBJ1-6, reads DGGITQSPKYLFRKEGQNVTLSCEQNLNHDAMYWYRQDPGQGLRLIYYSQIVNDFQKGDIAEGYSVSREKKESFPLTVTSAQKNPTAFYLCASSPTRTGNSPLHFGNGTRLTVT.

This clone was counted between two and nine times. The CDR3 protein is CASSFTSGGAEDTQYF. CDR3 nucleotide sequence: TGCGCCAGCAGCTTTACTAGCGGGGGGGCCGAAGATACGCAGTATTTT. The V call is TRBV5-1, the J call TRBJ2-3; 13 nucleotides agree with TRBD2. The CDR3 is 16 amino acids. V trimming: 2 bases; J trimming: 5 bases; junction bases outside the gene matches: 5. In germline, CDR1 is SGHRS, CDR2 YFSETQ.

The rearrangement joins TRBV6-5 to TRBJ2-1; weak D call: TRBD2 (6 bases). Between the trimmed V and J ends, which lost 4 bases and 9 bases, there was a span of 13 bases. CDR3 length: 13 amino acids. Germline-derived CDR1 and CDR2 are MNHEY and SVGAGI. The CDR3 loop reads CASSSPHGGEQFF. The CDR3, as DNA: TGTGCCAGCAGTTCCCCACACGGGGGTGAGCAGTTCTTC.

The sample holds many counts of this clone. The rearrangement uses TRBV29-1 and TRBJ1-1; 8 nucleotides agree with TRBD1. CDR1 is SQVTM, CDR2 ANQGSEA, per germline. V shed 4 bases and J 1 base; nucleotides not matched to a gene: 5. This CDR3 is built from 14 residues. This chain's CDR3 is CSVGFTGGNTEAFF. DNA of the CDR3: TGCAGCGTTGGGTTTACAGGGGGGAACACTGAAGCTTTCTTT. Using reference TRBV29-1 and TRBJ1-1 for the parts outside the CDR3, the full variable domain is SAVISQKPSRDICQRGTSLTIQCQVDSQVTMMFWYRQQPGQSLTLIATANQGSEATYESGFVIDKFPISRPNLTFSTLTVSNMSPEDSSIYLCSVGFTGGNTEAFFGQGTRLTVV.

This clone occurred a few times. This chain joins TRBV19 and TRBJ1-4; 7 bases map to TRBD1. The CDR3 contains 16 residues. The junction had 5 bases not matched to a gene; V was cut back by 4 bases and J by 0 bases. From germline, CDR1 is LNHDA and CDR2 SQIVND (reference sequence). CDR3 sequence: CASSTTGSATNEKLFF. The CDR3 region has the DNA TGTGCCAGTAGTACGACAGGGAGTGCAACTAATGAAAAACTGTTTTTT. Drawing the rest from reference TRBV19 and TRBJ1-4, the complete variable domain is DGGITQSPKYLFRKEGQNVTLSCEQNLNHDAMYWYRQDPGQGLRLIYYSQIVNDFQKGDIAEGYSVSREKKESFPLTVTSAQKNPTAFYLCASSTTGSATNEKLFFGSGTQLSVL.

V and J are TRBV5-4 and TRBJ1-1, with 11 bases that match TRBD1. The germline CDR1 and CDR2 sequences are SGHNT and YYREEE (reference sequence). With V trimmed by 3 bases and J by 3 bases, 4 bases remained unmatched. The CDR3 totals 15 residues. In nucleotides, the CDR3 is TGTGCCAGCAGCTCCTCGGGACAGGGGGACACTGAAGCTTTCTTT. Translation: CASSSSGQGDTEAFF.

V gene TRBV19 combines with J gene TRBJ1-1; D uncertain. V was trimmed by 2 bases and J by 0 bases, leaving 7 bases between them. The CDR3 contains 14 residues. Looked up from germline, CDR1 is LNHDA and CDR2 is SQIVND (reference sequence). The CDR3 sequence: CASSISGMNTEAFF. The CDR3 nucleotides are TGTGCCAGTAGTATATCGGGGATGAACACTGAAGCTTTCTTT.

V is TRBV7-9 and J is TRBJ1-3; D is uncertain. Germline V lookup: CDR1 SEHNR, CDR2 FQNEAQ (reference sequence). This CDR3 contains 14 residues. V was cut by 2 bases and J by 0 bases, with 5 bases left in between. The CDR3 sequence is CASSLSFSGNTIYF. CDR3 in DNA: TGTGCCAGCAGCTTATCCTTCTCTGGAAACACCATATATTTT. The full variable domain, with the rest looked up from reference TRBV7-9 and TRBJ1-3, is DTGVSQNPRHKITKRGQNVTFRCDPISEHNRLYWYRQTLGQGPEFLTYFQNEAQLEKSRLLSDRFSAERPKGSFSTLEIQRTEQGDSAMYLCASSLSFSGNTIYFGEGSWLTVV.

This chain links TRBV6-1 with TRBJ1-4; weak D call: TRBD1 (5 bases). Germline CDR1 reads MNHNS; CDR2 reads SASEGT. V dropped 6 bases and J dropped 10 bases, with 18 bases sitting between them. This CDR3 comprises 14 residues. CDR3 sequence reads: CASRPGITMGKLFF. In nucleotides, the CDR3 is TGTGCCAGCAGGCCAGGGATCACAATGGGAAAACTGTTTTTT.

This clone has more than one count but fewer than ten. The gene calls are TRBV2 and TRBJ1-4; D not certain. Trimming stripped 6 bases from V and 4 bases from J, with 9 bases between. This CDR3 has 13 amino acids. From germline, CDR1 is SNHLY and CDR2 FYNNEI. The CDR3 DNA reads TGTGCCAGCAGGCCCGAACTTAATGAAAAACTGTTTTTT. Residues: CASRPELNEKLFF.

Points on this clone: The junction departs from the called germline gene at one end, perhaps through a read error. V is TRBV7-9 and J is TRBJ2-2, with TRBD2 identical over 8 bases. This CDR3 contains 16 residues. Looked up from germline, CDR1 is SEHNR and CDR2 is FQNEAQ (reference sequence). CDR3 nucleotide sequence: TGTTCCAGCAGCCCACTGGGACTAGAGGCCTCCGGGGAGCTGTTTTTT. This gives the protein CSSSPLGLEASGELFF.

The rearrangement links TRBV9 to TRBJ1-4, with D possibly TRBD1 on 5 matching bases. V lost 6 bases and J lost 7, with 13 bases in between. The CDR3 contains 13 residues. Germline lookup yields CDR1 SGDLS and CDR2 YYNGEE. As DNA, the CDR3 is TGTGCCAGCAATCCGGGGGGAGGTGAAAAACTGTTTTTT. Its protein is CASNPGGGEKLFF.

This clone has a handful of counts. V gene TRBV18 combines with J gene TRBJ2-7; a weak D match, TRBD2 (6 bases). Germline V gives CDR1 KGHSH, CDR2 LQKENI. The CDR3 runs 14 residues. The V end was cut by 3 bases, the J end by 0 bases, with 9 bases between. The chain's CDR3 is CASSPGGSSYEQYF. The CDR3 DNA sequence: TGTGCCAGCTCACCGGGGGGATCCTCCTACGAGCAGTACTTC.

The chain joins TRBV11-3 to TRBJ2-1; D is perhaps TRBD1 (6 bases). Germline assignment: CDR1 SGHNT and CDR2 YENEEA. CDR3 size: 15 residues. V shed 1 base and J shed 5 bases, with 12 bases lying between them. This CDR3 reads CASSLGGPSNNEQFF. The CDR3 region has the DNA TGTGCCAGCAGCTTAGGGGGGCCTTCCAACAATGAGCAGTTCTTC.

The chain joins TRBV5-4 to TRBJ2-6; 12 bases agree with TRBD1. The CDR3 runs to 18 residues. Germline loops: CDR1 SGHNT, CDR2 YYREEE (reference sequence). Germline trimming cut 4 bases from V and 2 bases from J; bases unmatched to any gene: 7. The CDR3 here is CASSGGTGGFTGANVLTF. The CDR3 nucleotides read TGTGCCAGCAGCGGGGGGACAGGGGGCTTTACTGGGGCCAACGTCCTGACTTTC.

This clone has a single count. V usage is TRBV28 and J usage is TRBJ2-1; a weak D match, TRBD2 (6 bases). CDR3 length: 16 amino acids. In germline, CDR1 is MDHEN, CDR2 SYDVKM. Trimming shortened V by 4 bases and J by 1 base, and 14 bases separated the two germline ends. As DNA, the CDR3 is TGTGCCAGCAGTTCAAGGACTACTTATTCCTACAATGAGCAGTTCTTC. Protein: CASSSRTTYSYNEQFF.

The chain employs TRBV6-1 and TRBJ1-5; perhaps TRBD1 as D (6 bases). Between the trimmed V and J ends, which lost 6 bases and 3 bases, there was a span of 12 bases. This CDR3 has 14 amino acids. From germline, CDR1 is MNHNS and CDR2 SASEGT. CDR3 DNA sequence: TGTGCCAGCAGCACCCCAGGGGTCAATCAGCCCCAGCATTTT. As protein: CASSTPGVNQPQHF.

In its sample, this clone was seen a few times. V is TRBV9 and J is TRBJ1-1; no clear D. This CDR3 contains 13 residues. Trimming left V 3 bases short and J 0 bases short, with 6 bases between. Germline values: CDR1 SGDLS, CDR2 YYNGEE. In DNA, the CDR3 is TGTGCCAGCAGCGACGAGGTGAACACTGAAGCTTTCTTT. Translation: CASSDEVNTEAFF.

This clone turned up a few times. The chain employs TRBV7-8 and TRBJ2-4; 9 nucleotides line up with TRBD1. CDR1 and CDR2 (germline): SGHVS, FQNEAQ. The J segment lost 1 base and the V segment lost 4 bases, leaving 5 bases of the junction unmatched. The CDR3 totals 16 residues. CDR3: CASSSTGGEAKNIQYF. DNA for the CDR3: TGTGCCAGCAGCTCGACAGGGGGTGAGGCCAAAAACATTCAGTACTTC.

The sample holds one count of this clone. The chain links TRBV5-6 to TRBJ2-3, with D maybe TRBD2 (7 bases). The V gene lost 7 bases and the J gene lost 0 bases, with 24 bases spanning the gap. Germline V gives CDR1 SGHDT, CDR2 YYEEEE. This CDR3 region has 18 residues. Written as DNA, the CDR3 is TGTGCCAGCGGGTCCCTGGGGAGGGGGGGACGTAGCACAGATACGCAGTATTTT. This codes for CASGSLGRGGRSTDTQYF. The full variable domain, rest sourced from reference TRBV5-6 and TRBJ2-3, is DAGVTQSPTHLIKTRGQQVTLRCSPKSGHDTVSWYQQALGQGPQFIFQYYEEEERQRGNFPDRFSGHQFPNYSSELNVNALLLGDSALYLCASGSLGRGGRSTDTQYFGPGTRLTVL.

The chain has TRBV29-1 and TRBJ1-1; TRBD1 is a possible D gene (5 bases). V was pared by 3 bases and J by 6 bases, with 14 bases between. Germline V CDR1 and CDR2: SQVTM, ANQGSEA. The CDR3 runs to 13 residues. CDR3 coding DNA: TGCAGCGTTGACTTTAGCGGGGCCGCTGAAGCTTTCTTT. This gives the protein CSVDFSGAAEAFF.

CDR3 amino acids: CATQGSGRAEAFF. Here the CDR3 DNA reads TGTGCCACGCAGGGTTCCGGGAGAGCTGAAGCTTTCTTT. The rearrangement uses TRBV15 and TRBJ1-1; perhaps TRBD1 as D (5 bases). Trimming removed 9 bases from V and 6 bases from J, with 17 bases in between. The V gene's germline CDR1 is LNHNV and CDR2 YYDKDF (reference sequence). The CDR3 consists of 13 residues.